This TCR beta chain was sequenced during a study of CD8 T cells in Susac syndrome. This CDR3 is built from 13 residues. With 5 bases removed from V and 0 bases from J, the gap between germline ends came to 8 bases. The V gene's germline CDR1 is MNHNY and CDR2 SVGAGI (reference sequence). Negative isolation yielded CD8+ and CD4+ T cells; FACS enriched TEMRA cells. RNA amounts of about 0.5 to 1 ug underwent reverse transcription with random hexamers. TCR beta CDR3 was amplified by immunoSEQ covering 54 Vbeta and 13 Jbeta. TCRdb re-derived calls from the immunoSEQ multiplex PCR reads in MiXCR, one entry per CDR3 protein. The repertoire has about 150,000 distinct CDR3 sequences, approximately 94% of them found once; the top ten carry roughly 0.097%.

Material for sequencing was CD4+ T cells from PBMCs. The chain uses TRBV6-6 and TRBJ2-7; maybe TRBD2 (6 bases). The source of this sequence is a human donor with multiple sclerosis. CDR3 amino acids: CASSDGGSYEQYF. In DNA, the CDR3 is TGTGCCAGCAGTGACGGGGGCTCCTACGAGCAGTACTTC.